One and the same sample provided the 5 T cell receptor beta chains below, sequenced in a study of cytomegalovirus exposure and HLA in healthy donors. PCR used 60 Vbeta primers and 13 Jbeta primers. Sequenced by immunoSEQ multiplex PCR; TCRdb stores in-frame clones only, minus some. The table shows approximately 260,000 clones, with 80% to 90% occurring only once. Sequencing input: PBMCs. Every receptor here comes from a middle-aged woman in good health and CMV-seropositive.

The chain joins TRBV5-4 to TRBJ1-2, with D tentatively TRBD1 (6 bases). CDR3 length: 16 amino acids. Germline V lookup: CDR1 SGHNT, CDR2 YYREEE (reference sequence). Trimming shortened V by 5 bases and J by 8 bases, and 25 bases separated the two germline ends. The CDR3 region is CASRQTGTPPFKGYTF. Here the CDR3 DNA reads TGTGCCAGCAGACAAACCGGGACACCTCCCTTTAAAGGCTACACCTTC.

This clone has just one count. This sequence joins TRBV28 and TRBJ1-5; no clear D gene. The V and J ends lost 6 bases and 0 bases respectively, with 12 bases between them. The CDR3 has 15 amino acids. Germline V gives CDR1 MDHEN, CDR2 SYDVKM. CDR3 sequence reads: CASRILGTSNQPQHF. In DNA form, the CDR3 reads TGTGCCAGCAGGATACTTGGTACTAGCAATCAGCCCCAGCATTTT.

This chain links TRBV4-2 with TRBJ2-7; 10 bases align to TRBD2. The CDR3 is 15 residues long. Germline V gives CDR1 LGHNA, CDR2 YNFKEQ. The V segment lost 5 bases and the J segment 3 bases; nucleotides outside the gene matches: 7. CDR3 amino acids: CASSTSWTSGYEQYF. CDR3 coding DNA: TGTGCCAGCAGCACTTCCTGGACTAGCGGCTACGAGCAGTACTTC.

V usage is TRBV4-3 and J usage is TRBJ2-2; 8 nucleotides align to TRBD2. CDR3 length equals 18 residues. Unmatched junction bases numbered 12, after V lost 0 bases and J lost 6 bases. Per germline, CDR1 LGHNA and CDR2 YSLEER. DNA of the CDR3: TGCGCCAGCAGCCAAGATCCAACGGGACTAGTCGGCTCCGGGGAGCTGTTTTTT. This sequence encodes CASSQDPTGLVGSGELFF.

The chain has TRBV7-9 and TRBJ2-7, with D tentatively TRBD2 (5 bases). CDR1 and CDR2 from the germline V gene are SEHNR and FQNEAQ (reference sequence). Trimming removed 4 bases at V and 3 bases at J, with 13 bases between. The CDR3 is 14 residues long. The CDR3, as DNA: TGTGCCAGCAGCTCCGCATTTGGGAGCTACGAGCAGTACTTC. Its protein is CASSSAFGSYEQYF.